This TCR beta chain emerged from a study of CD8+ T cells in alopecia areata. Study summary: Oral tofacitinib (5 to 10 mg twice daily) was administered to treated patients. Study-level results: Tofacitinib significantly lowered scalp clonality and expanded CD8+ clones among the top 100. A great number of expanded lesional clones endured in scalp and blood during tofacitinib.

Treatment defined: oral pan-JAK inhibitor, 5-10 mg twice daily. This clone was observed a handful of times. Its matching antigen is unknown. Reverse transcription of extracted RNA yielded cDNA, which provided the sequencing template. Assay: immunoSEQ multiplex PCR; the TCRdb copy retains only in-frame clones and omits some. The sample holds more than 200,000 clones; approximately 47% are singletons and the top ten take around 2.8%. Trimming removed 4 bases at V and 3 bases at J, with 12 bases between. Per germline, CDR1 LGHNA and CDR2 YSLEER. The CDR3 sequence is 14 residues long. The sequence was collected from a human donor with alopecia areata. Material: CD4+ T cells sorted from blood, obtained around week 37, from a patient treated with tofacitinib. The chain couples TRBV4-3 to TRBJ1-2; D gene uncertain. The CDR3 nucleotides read TGCGCCAGCAGCCGAGACGGTTTGGACTATGGCTACACCTTC. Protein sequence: CASSRDGLDYGYTF.